These 16 T cell receptor beta chains originate from one sample sequenced in a study of T-cell memory formation after mild COVID-19. TCRdb re-called the 5' RACE reads with MiXCR, one entry per CDR3 protein. The profile covers about 150,000 distinct CDR3 sequences, with 25% to 40% appearing a single time and about 12% taken by the ten largest. The sequencing input was PBMCs or a T cell subset sorted from them (not recorded which). The receptors were sampled from an adult woman who had mild COVID-19 (a few samples of this study predate the infection). Cell type and time point are not known.

This clonotype was seen many times. CDR3 coding DNA: TGCAGCGCCGGACAGGGGGATGGCTACACCTTC. This codes for CSAGQGDGYTF. The rearrangement links TRBV29-1 to TRBJ1-2, with 10 bases aligning to TRBD1. The CDR3 has 11 residues. The V gene end was trimmed by 7 bases and the J gene end by 6 bases; junction bases not matched to a gene: 2. Germline CDR1 reads SQVTM; CDR2 reads ANQGSEA.

The chain employs TRBV6-1 and TRBJ2-7, with 7 nucleotides matching TRBD2. In germline, CDR1 is MNHNS, CDR2 SASEGT. The ends lost 4 bases at V and 5 bases at J; junction bases unmatched: 8. The CDR3 contains 14 residues. For the CDR3, the DNA is TGTGCCAGCAGTGCAAGGGAGGGAGTGGACGAGCAGTACTTC. Its translation: CASSAREGVDEQYF.

Only a few counts were recorded for this clonotype. The chain has TRBV10-3 and TRBJ1-6; 11 bases line up with TRBD1. The V segment lost 3 bases and the J segment 11 bases; nucleotides outside the gene matches: 9. The CDR3 runs 16 residues. Looked up from germline, CDR1 is ENHRY and CDR2 is SYGVKD. The DNA for the CDR3 is TGTGCCATCAGTGACCGCGATCCGGGACAGGGGGCACCCCTCCACTTT. Translating it yields CAISDRDPGQGAPLHF.

This clonotype appeared once. This chain connects TRBV7-2 to TRBJ2-3; D is unresolved. CDR3 length equals 14 residues. Trimming pared 0 bases from V and 3 bases from J, leaving 7 bases between. Looked up from germline, CDR1 is SGHTA and CDR2 is FQGNSA. CDR3 nucleotide sequence: TGTGCCAGCAGCTTAGCCGTCGAGACAGATACGCAGTATTTT. Translated, it gives CASSLAVETDTQYF.

The chain couples TRBV3-1 to TRBJ1-6; D is unclear. Trimming removed 4 bases from V and 3 bases from J, with 10 bases in between. CDR1 is LGHDT and CDR2 is YNNKEL in the germline V gene (reference sequence). The CDR3 has 15 residues. CDR3 sequence: CASSPARFYNSPLHF. The CDR3 DNA sequence: TGTGCCAGCAGCCCCGCGCGGTTCTATAATTCACCCCTCCACTTT.

This rearrangement joins TRBV4-3 to TRBJ1-2; tentative D call: TRBD1 (5 bases). The CDR3 totals 14 residues. Germline-derived CDR1 and CDR2 are LGHNA and YSLEER. The V end lost 4 bases, the J end lost 4 bases, and 13 bases lay between the germline ends. In nucleotides, the CDR3 is TGCGCCAGCAGCCCGGGGGGAGGGGCCTATGGCTACACCTTC. This sequence encodes CASSPGGGAYGYTF.

The chain carries TRBV19 and TRBJ1-1, with 7 positions matching TRBD1. Germline assignment: CDR1 LNHDA and CDR2 SQIVND (reference sequence). The CDR3 is made up of 16 amino acids. V shed 5 bases, J shed 1 base, and the junction held 10 bases outside the gene matches. The CDR3 nucleotides are TGTGCCAGTAGTCCTACCCCGGGACAGAGGAACACTGAAGCTTTCTTT. Protein: CASSPTPGQRNTEAFF.

This clonotype was detected many times. The chain employs TRBV3-1 and TRBJ1-1; TRBD1 is a possible D gene (6 bases). The CDR3 totals 16 residues. Trimming shortened V by 0 bases and J by 0 bases, and 11 bases separated the two germline ends. Germline V gene data show CDR1 as LGHDT and CDR2 as YNNKEL (reference sequence). The CDR3 here is CASSQDWGAMNTEAFF. DNA for the CDR3: TGTGCCAGCAGCCAAGATTGGGGGGCAATGAACACTGAAGCTTTCTTT.

This clonotype came up a few times. The chain couples TRBV6-6 to TRBJ2-7; weak D call: TRBD2 (5 bases). Germline CDR1 MNHNY, CDR2 SVGAGI (reference sequence). The CDR3 has 13 residues. Trimming shortened V by 7 bases and J by 5 bases, and 15 bases separated the two germline ends. The DNA of the CDR3 is TGTGCCAGCACCTACGGAGGTGCGGACGAGCAGTACTTC. Translation gives CASTYGGADEQYF.

J is TRBJ2-7 and V is TRBV7-2; no firm D call. Germline CDR1 SGHTA, CDR2 FQGNSA. This CDR3 region has 11 residues. Between the trimmed V and J ends, which lost 7 bases and 2 bases, there was a span of 6 bases. CDR3 sequence reads: CASTPAYEQYF. The CDR3 DNA follows: TGTGCCAGCACGCCTGCCTACGAGCAGTACTTC.

This clonotype was found a few times. The chain employs TRBV13 and TRBJ2-7; D gene ambiguous. V was cut by 1 base and J by 5 bases, with 9 bases left in between. The CDR3 runs to 13 residues. Germline CDR1 is PRHDT and CDR2 is FYEKMQ (reference sequence). CDR3: CASSLVPNDEQYF. The CDR3 DNA reads as TGTGCCAGCAGCTTAGTTCCCAATGACGAGCAGTACTTC.

This clonotype was observed a few times. V and J are TRBV4-1 and TRBJ1-4; 10 bases map to TRBD1. The CDR3 runs 16 residues. With V trimmed by 0 bases and J by 6 bases, 4 bases remained unmatched. In germline, CDR1 is MGHRA, CDR2 YSYEKL. The CDR3 nucleotides are TGCGCCAGCAGCCAAGAGGACGGGACAGGGGATGAAAAACTGTTTTTT. Translated, it gives CASSQEDGTGDEKLFF.

This chain connects TRBV19 to TRBJ1-5; 9 bases map to TRBD1. CDR3 length: 15 residues. V trimming: 6 bases; J trimming: 2 bases; junction bases outside the gene matches: 5. CDR1 and CDR2 from the germline V gene are LNHDA and SQIVND (reference sequence). The CDR3: CASSTDRGGNQPQHF. The CDR3 nucleotides read TGTGCCAGTAGCACGGACAGGGGAGGCAATCAGCCCCAGCATTTT.

This clonotype was counted once. This chain links TRBV19 with TRBJ2-2, with D perhaps TRBD1 or TRBD2 (5 bases each). The CDR3 is 15 residues long. With 3 bases removed from V and 4 bases from J, the gap between germline ends came to 12 bases. From germline, CDR1 is LNHDA and CDR2 SQIVND (reference sequence). CDR3 sequence: CASSMVSGPTGELFF. As DNA, the CDR3 is TGTGCCAGTAGTATGGTTTCGGGACCCACCGGGGAGCTGTTTTTT.

This clonotype was found many times. V and J are TRBV7-6 and TRBJ2-7; 9 bases are a match to TRBD1. This CDR3 has 15 residues. The germline V gene has CDR1 SGHVS and CDR2 FNYEAQ. The trim removed 5 bases at V and 2 bases at J, leaving 7 bases unmatched. The CDR3 loop is CASSPGTGWAYEQYF. The CDR3 DNA sequence: TGTGCCAGCAGCCCCGGGACAGGGTGGGCCTACGAGCAGTACTTC.

This clonotype was recorded a few times. This chain links TRBV20-1 with TRBJ2-6; D is ambiguous. Deletions cut 2 bases from V and 4 bases from J, with 18 bases between. The CDR3 loop spans 17 amino acids. Germline assignment: CDR1 DFQATT and CDR2 SNEGSKA (reference sequence). The CDR3 region has the DNA TGCAGTGCTAGAAAACCCGGATGGGGTCTGGGGGCCAACGTCCTGACTTTC. Amino acids: CSARKPGWGLGANVLTF.